The 9 T cell receptor beta chains reported below all come from one sample, sequenced in a study of blood T cell repertoires in COVID-19. Measured with immunoSEQ multiplex PCR; TCRdb has only the in-frame clones, and not every one. The table includes 100,000 or so clones, around 92% detected once. The sample was peripheral blood. These TCRs come from a woman aged 55-75 years with active COVID-19.

The chain recombines TRBV28 with TRBJ1-1; TRBD1 is a possible D gene (5 bases). Germline V gene sequence: CDR1 MDHEN, CDR2 SYDVKM. This CDR3 contains 13 residues. Trimming pared 3 bases from V and 1 base from J, leaving 6 bases between. The chain's CDR3 is CASSFDRNTEAFF. CDR3 coding DNA: TGTGCCAGCAGTTTTGACAGGAACACTGAAGCTTTCTTT.

V is TRBV30 and J is TRBJ1-3; D call uncertain. The V gene's germline CDR1 is GTSNPN and CDR2 SVGIG (reference sequence). Trimming shortened V by 2 bases and J by 0 bases, and 8 bases separated the two germline ends. The CDR3 runs to 14 residues. The CDR3 nucleotides are TGTGCCTGGAGTCCCCTGGCCTCTGGAAACACCATATATTTT. This gives the protein CAWSPLASGNTIYF.

J is TRBJ2-7 and V is TRBV29-1, with 9 bases that match TRBD1. The CDR3 sequence is 15 residues long. Germline-derived CDR1 and CDR2 are SQVTM and ANQGSEA. V trimming: 3 bases; J trimming: 2 bases; junction bases outside the gene matches: 8. CDR3 residues: CSVERSGTGTYEQYF. In DNA, the CDR3 is TGCAGCGTTGAGCGCTCCGGGACAGGGACCTACGAGCAGTACTTC.

The count of this clone is one. V and J are TRBV7-2 and TRBJ1-2; 7 positions agree with TRBD1. The junction had 5 bases not matched to a gene; V was cut back by 1 base and J by 3 bases. Germline V gene sequence: CDR1 SGHTA, CDR2 FQGNSA. The length of the CDR3 is 15 residues. CDR3 amino acids: CASSLGTGSYYGYTF. The DNA for the CDR3 is TGTGCCAGCAGCTTAGGGACAGGAAGTTACTATGGCTACACCTTC. The full variable domain, its missing parts supplied by reference TRBV7-2 and TRBJ1-2, is GAGVSQSPSNKVTEKGKDVELRCDPISGHTALYWYRQSLGQGLEFLIYFQGNSAPDKSGLPSDRFSAERTGGSVSTLTIQRTQQEDSAVYLCASSLGTGSYYGYTFGSGTRLTVV.

This clone came up once. The gene calls are TRBV23-1 and TRBJ1-5; 12 nucleotides align to TRBD1. TRBV23-1 is noted as an ORF with a role that remains uncertain. CDR3 length: 15 residues. V gave up 6 bases and J gave up 7 bases; unmatched junction bases: 7. CDR3 bases: TGCGCCAGCAGCCAAAGGGACAGGGGGCAACAGCCCCAGCATTTT. Its translation is CASSQRDRGQQPQHF.

The rearrangement uses TRBV20-1 and TRBJ1-1; the D gene is possibly TRBD1 (6 bases). Trimming shortened V by 3 bases and J by 1 base, and 15 bases separated the two germline ends. The CDR3 has 15 residues. Germline CDR1 reads DFQATT; CDR2 reads SNEGSKA (reference sequence). CDR3 protein: CSASLRGLRNTEAFF. In DNA form, the CDR3 reads TGCAGTGCTAGTCTGCGGGGGCTCAGGAACACTGAAGCTTTCTTT.

V usage is TRBV6-2 or TRBV6-3 and J usage is TRBJ2-1, with 8 nucleotides matching TRBD2. CDR3 length equals 13 residues. The trim removed 5 bases at V and 10 bases at J, leaving 7 bases unmatched. Germline CDR1 and CDR2: MNHEY and SVGEGT. CDR3 protein: CASSTSGGREQFF. The CDR3 DNA sequence: TGTGCCAGCAGTACTAGCGGAGGTCGGGAGCAGTTCTTC.

The rearrangement joins TRBV19 to TRBJ1-2, with unresolved D. Trimming pared 7 bases from V and 4 bases from J, leaving 13 bases between. Germline CDR1 reads LNHDA; CDR2 reads SQIVND (reference sequence). CDR3 length: 13 residues. The DNA of the CDR3 is TGTGCCAGTAAAGGCAGGAGGCGCTATGGCTACACCTTC. This codes for CASKGRRRYGYTF.

This chain joins TRBV5-1 and TRBJ2-1; 9 positions match TRBD1. V dropped 6 bases and J dropped 7; count of bases not matched to a gene: 14. This CDR3 spans 16 amino acids. CDR1 and CDR2 from the germline V gene are SGHRS and YFSETQ. The CDR3 bases are TGCGCCAGCACCAATCTCCCGGGACAGGGTGGGAATGAGCAGTTCTTC. It yields the protein CASTNLPGQGGNEQFF.